The 21 T cell receptor beta chains reported below all come from one sample, sequenced in a study of early T cells in non-severe SARS-CoV-2 infection. TCRdb processed the 5' RACE reads anew with MiXCR; each CDR3 protein has one entry. The data contain roughly 62,000 distinct CDR3 sequences, 7.7% of them singletons. Sample: whole blood. The receptors stem from an adult who was a healthcare worker with PCR-confirmed SARS-CoV-2 infection or an uninfected control (not recorded which).

This clonotype was counted a few times. The chain links TRBV28 to TRBJ2-1; 7 nucleotides match TRBD2. The CDR3 is made up of 13 amino acids. Unmatched junction bases numbered 4, after V lost 7 bases and J lost 4 bases. Germline V gene sequence: CDR1 MDHEN, CDR2 SYDVKM. The CDR3 DNA follows: TGTGCCAGCAACCCTAGCGGATACAATGAGCAGTTCTTC. As protein: CASNPSGYNEQFF.

Many counts were recorded for this clonotype. V and J are TRBV24-1 and TRBJ2-7, with a weak D call TRBD1 (6 bases). The CDR3 contains 14 residues. V lost 5 bases and J 5 bases, leaving 15 bases between the germline ends. CDR1 is KGHDR, CDR2 SFDVKD, per germline. DNA for the CDR3: TGTGCCACCAGTGTGACAGGCAGCCGGAACGAGCAGTACTTC. Protein: CATSVTGSRNEQYF.

This clonotype was found many times. CDR3 in amino acids: CSAREREASDTQYF. DNA for the CDR3: TGCAGTGCTAGGGAGCGGGAGGCCTCAGATACGCAGTATTTT. The V and J genes are TRBV20-1 and TRBJ2-3; 9 nucleotides agree with TRBD2. The ends lost 3 bases at V and 4 bases at J; junction bases unmatched: 5. Germline CDR1 is DFQATT and CDR2 is SNEGSKA (reference sequence). The CDR3 has 14 residues.

By its share, this clonotype is medium-sized. V and J are TRBV20-1 and TRBJ2-3, with TRBD2 matching 7 bases. Germline CDR1 DFQATT, CDR2 SNEGSKA (reference sequence). The CDR3 spans 14 residues. Germline trimming cut 4 bases from V and 0 bases from J; bases unmatched to any gene: 4. The CDR3 DNA follows: TGCAGTGCTAAACGTAGCGGGAGCACAGATACGCAGTATTTT. Translation: CSAKRSGSTDTQYF.

The CDR3 nucleotides are TGTGCCAGCAGTGCTGAGGGTCCCTACGAGCAGTACTTC. Translated: CASSAEGPYEQYF. The rearrangement uses TRBV2 and TRBJ2-7; maybe TRBD2 (5 bases). Per germline, CDR1 SNHLY and CDR2 FYNNEI. The CDR3 runs to 13 residues. Trimming left V 4 bases short and J 2 bases short, with 9 bases between.

Only a few counts were recorded for this clonotype. The chain couples TRBV5-5 to TRBJ2-3, with TRBD1 identical over 7 bases. The CDR3 consists of 15 residues. V gave up 2 bases and J gave up 6 bases; unmatched junction bases: 9. Germline CDR1 SGHKS, CDR2 YYEKEE (reference sequence). The CDR3 region has the DNA TGTGCCAGCAGCTTCTCGACAGGGTTGGCGGATACGCAGTATTTT. Protein: CASSFSTGLADTQYF.

The V and J genes are TRBV28 and TRBJ2-7; D perhaps matches TRBD1 (6 bases). Germline CDR1 and CDR2: MDHEN and SYDVKM. This CDR3 spans 14 amino acids. V lost 6 bases, J lost 6 bases, and 18 bases lay in between. DNA of the CDR3: TGTGCCAGCAGAACCGGGACAATCCCCTTCGAGCAGTACTTC. Its protein is CASRTGTIPFEQYF.

This clonotype was seen a few times. This chain joins TRBV12-3 or TRBV12-4 and TRBJ1-2; no definite D call. V dropped 6 bases and J dropped 3 bases, with 17 bases sitting between them. This CDR3 comprises 15 residues. CDR3 bases: TGTGCCAGCAGCCCGGGGAGCGCCAAGGACTATGGCTACACCTTC. It translates to CASSPGSAKDYGYTF.

This chain links TRBV28 with TRBJ2-7; tentative D call: TRBD1 (6 bases). Germline loops: CDR1 MDHEN, CDR2 SYDVKM. The CDR3 length is 11 residues. V lost 7 bases and J 7 bases, leaving 11 bases between the germline ends. CDR3 sequence reads: CASTTGFEQYF. As DNA, the CDR3 is TGTGCCAGCACCACAGGGTTTGAGCAGTACTTC.

The sample holds many counts of this clonotype. V gene TRBV12-3 or TRBV12-4 combines with J gene TRBJ2-1; D gene ambiguous. V lost 6 bases and J lost 5, with 14 bases in between. The length of the CDR3 is 14 residues. The CDR3 is CASSTPQTNNEQFF. DNA of the CDR3: TGTGCCAGCAGCACACCACAAACCAACAATGAGCAGTTCTTC.

This clonotype was detected a few times. The chain uses TRBV7-3 and TRBJ2-1, with D perhaps matching TRBD2 (5 bases). The CDR3 is 15 amino acids. Trimming pared 2 bases from V and 2 bases from J, leaving 10 bases between. From germline, CDR1 is SGHTA and CDR2 FQGTGA. The CDR3 region has the DNA TGTGCCAGCAGCTTAGTGGTAGCGACCTACAATGAGCAGTTCTTC. Translated, it gives CASSLVVATYNEQFF.

This clonotype was found many times. The V and J genes are TRBV7-3 and TRBJ2-1; D is unresolved. Germline V CDR1 and CDR2: SGHTA, FQGTGA. The CDR3 totals 15 residues. V lost 5 bases and J lost 0, with 11 bases in between. The CDR3 coding sequence is TGTGCCAGCAGCCTCACTTGGAGCTCCTACAATGAGCAGTTCTTC. This encodes CASSLTWSSYNEQFF.

The chain joins TRBV28 to TRBJ2-3, with 10 bases lining up with TRBD2. V shed 5 bases, J shed 5 bases, and the junction held 1 base outside the gene matches. In germline, CDR1 is MDHEN, CDR2 SYDVKM. The CDR3 has 13 residues. In DNA, the CDR3 is TGTGCCAGCAGTCTAGCGGGAGTAGATACGCAGTATTTT. Translating it yields CASSLAGVDTQYF.

The chain employs TRBV28 and TRBJ2-5; a possible D gene is TRBD2 (5 bases). The CDR3 is 15 residues long. Per the germline V gene, CDR1 is MDHEN and CDR2 is SYDVKM. V dropped 8 bases and J dropped 1 base, with 17 bases sitting between them. The CDR3 DNA follows: TGTGCCAGCTGCTACACGGACTCCCGCCAAGAGACCCAGTACTTC. Translated, it gives CASCYTDSRQETQYF.

This clonotype was counted between two and nine times. The chain uses TRBV7-9 and TRBJ2-1; possibly TRBD2 for D (5 bases). Per germline, CDR1 SEHNR and CDR2 FQNEAQ (reference sequence). The V end was cut by 8 bases, the J end by 6 bases, with 11 bases between. This CDR3 has 12 amino acids. In DNA form, the CDR3 reads TGTGCCAGCGCCTCTGCGGGCAATGAGCAGTTCTTC. Translated: CASASAGNEQFF.

The chain couples TRBV4-1 to TRBJ1-1; D is ambiguous. The V end lost 4 bases, the J end lost 1 base, and 7 bases lay between the germline ends. CDR3 length: 13 residues. The germline gives CDR1 MGHRA, CDR2 YSYEKL. CDR3: CASSPSPNTEAFF. The CDR3 region has the DNA TGCGCCAGCAGCCCTAGTCCGAACACTGAAGCTTTCTTT.

This clonotype has ten or more counts. This chain links TRBV18 with TRBJ2-7; perhaps TRBD2 as D (5 bases). V lost 4 bases, J lost 0 bases, and 13 bases lay in between. Germline V gives CDR1 KGHSH, CDR2 LQKENI. The CDR3 spans 15 residues. The CDR3 here is CASSRVEGSSYEQYF. The DNA of the CDR3 is TGTGCCAGCTCACGGGTCGAGGGATCCTCCTACGAGCAGTACTTC.

This chain links TRBV7-9 with TRBJ1-5; no clear D gene. This CDR3 comprises 16 residues. CDR1 and CDR2 (germline): SEHNR, FQNEAQ (reference sequence). Trimming shortened V by 3 bases and J by 3 bases, and 15 bases separated the two germline ends. The CDR3 reads CASSFEAAGYNQPQHF. DNA of the CDR3: TGTGCCAGCAGCTTTGAGGCCGCGGGGTACAATCAGCCCCAGCATTTT.

This clonotype came up many times. The chain is built from TRBV29-1 and TRBJ1-1; possibly TRBD1 for D (5 bases). Per the germline V gene, CDR1 is SQVTM and CDR2 is ANQGSEA. The CDR3 contains 14 residues. The ends were cut back, 7 bases at V and 4 bases at J, with 19 bases in the middle. CDR3 in DNA: TGCAGCGCCTCCGGACGGGGCATAGGCACTGAAGCTTTCTTT. Its translation is CSASGRGIGTEAFF.

The V and J genes are TRBV20-1 and TRBJ2-4; 7 bases are a match to TRBD2. Germline loops: CDR1 DFQATT, CDR2 SNEGSKA (reference sequence). The V segment lost 7 bases and the J segment 0 bases; nucleotides outside the gene matches: 12. This CDR3 has 16 amino acids. This chain's CDR3 is CSVSSGTTEAKNIQYF. CDR3 coding DNA: TGCAGTGTCAGCTCCGGGACTACGGAAGCCAAAAACATTCAGTACTTC.

The table lists this clonotype with many counts. The genes are TRBV5-1 and TRBJ2-6, with no clear D. The ends were cut back, 0 bases at V and 0 bases at J, with 10 bases in the middle. Germline V lookup: CDR1 SGHRS, CDR2 YFSETQ. The CDR3 sequence is 17 residues long. The CDR3 nucleotides read TGCGCCAGCAGCTTGGAACAGCCCAGCTCTGGGGCCAACGTCCTGACTTTC. Amino acids: CASSLEQPSSGANVLTF. Complete variable domain (other parts from reference TRBV5-1 and TRBJ2-6): KAGVTQTPRYLIKTRGQQVTLSCSPISGHRSVSWYQQTPGQGLQFLFEYFSETQRNKGNFPGRFSGRQFSNSRSEMNVSTLELGDSALYLCASSLEQPSSGANVLTFGAGSRLTVL.